This is a list of T cell receptor beta chains from one sample in a study of spatial heterogeneity in lung cancer. In TCRdb, the 5' RACE reads were re-called with MiXCR into one record per CDR3 protein. The sample includes 55,000 to 75,000 distinct CDR3 sequences, 7.5% to 9% of them seen just once. Sequences were derived from PBMCs, sampled at surgery. These receptors came from a female donor with early-stage non-small cell lung cancer. CDR3s leave out the opening cysteine and the closing phenylalanine or tryptophan. Fields, in order: CDR3 protein, clone size, V gene, CDR3 length. Only some rows state a clone size, as once, few, many or a class for expanded clones.

CDR3aa: ASIDGATNEKLF; abundance: .; v_gene: TRBV28; len: 12
CDR3aa: ASSFRGGVQPQH; abundance: many; v_gene: TRBV12-3/TRBV12-4; len: 12
CDR3aa: ASSLAGGTKNTEAF; abundance: many; v_gene: TRBV7-2; len: 14
CDR3aa: ASSSGTSGTETQY; abundance: many; v_gene: TRBV27; len: 13
CDR3aa: ASRTGTYEADRGNQPQH; abundance: few; v_gene: TRBV2; len: 17
CDR3aa: ASRRDRGVQPQH; abundance: many; v_gene: TRBV12-3/TRBV12-4; len: 12
CDR3aa: SARDSGRVRPGELF; abundance: many; v_gene: TRBV20-1; len: 14
CDR3aa: ASSYSGVNNQPQH; abundance: .; v_gene: TRBV6-5; len: 13
CDR3aa: ASSLDGNNEKLF; abundance: many; v_gene: TRBV5-1; len: 12
CDR3aa: ASSEADRFSPLH; abundance: many; v_gene: TRBV2; len: 12